Listed here are 18 T cell receptor beta chains from one sample, sequenced in a study of blood T cell repertoires in COVID-19. Assay used: immunoSEQ multiplex PCR; TCRdb lists only in-frame clones, some missing. The sample consists of fewer than 300,000 clones, about 89% of them appearing once. The sequencing sample was made of peripheral blood. These receptors came from a man aged 35-49 years who had recovered from COVID-19.

This clone was detected once. V gene TRBV4-1 combines with J gene TRBJ1-5; tentative D call: TRBD1 (6 bases). The germline V gene has CDR1 MGHRA and CDR2 YSYEKL. The CDR3 totals 13 residues. V was pared by 4 bases and J by 9 bases, with 13 bases between. CDR3 in DNA: TGCGCCAGCAGCCCCGCGGGGGCCCGGCCCCAGCATTTT. Protein: CASSPAGARPQHF.

V is TRBV7-8 and J is TRBJ2-5, with 10 bases that match TRBD1. The V and J ends lost 2 bases and 5 bases, in that order; junction bases with no gene match: 8. The CDR3 loop spans 16 amino acids. Germline assignment: CDR1 SGHVS and CDR2 FQNEAQ. CDR3 protein: CASSLTGQGIWETQYF. In DNA, the CDR3 is TGTGCCAGCAGCTTAACGGGACAGGGGATTTGGGAGACCCAGTACTTC. Based on the CDR3 plus reference TRBV7-8 and TRBJ2-5, the full variable domain is GAGVSQSPRYKVAKRGQDVALRCDPISGHVSLFWYQQALGQGPEFLTYFQNEAQLDKSGLPSDRFFAERPEGSVSTLKIQRTQQEDSAVYLCASSLTGQGIWETQYFGPGTRLLVL.

The chain has TRBV6-1 and TRBJ1-5; D uncertain. Trimming left V 0 bases short and J 9 bases short, with 21 bases between. The germline CDR1 and CDR2 sequences are MNHNS and SASEGT. The CDR3 spans 17 residues. The CDR3 spells CASSEAPGPRERRPQHF. CDR3 DNA: TGTGCCAGCAGTGAAGCGCCCGGACCCCGGGAGCGCAGGCCCCAGCATTTT.

The chain joins TRBV3-1 (or the pseudogene TRBV3-2) to TRBJ1-5; 9 bases line up with TRBD1. The ends lost 4 bases at V and 4 bases at J; junction bases unmatched: 2. Germline CDR1 and CDR2: LGHDT and YNNKEL (reference sequence). This CDR3 has 14 amino acids. The CDR3, as DNA: TGTGCCAGCAGCCGCGGACAGGGGAATCAGCCCCAGCATTTT. It translates to CASSRGQGNQPQHF.

This sequence joins TRBV18 and TRBJ1-2; D remains ambiguous. Germline lookup yields CDR1 KGHSH and CDR2 LQKENI. V gave up 3 bases and J gave up 8 bases, with 25 bases separating them. The CDR3 spans 17 residues. The CDR3 protein is CASSPPSHEPFTGGYTF. CDR3 bases: TGTGCCAGCTCACCCCCTAGTCACGAACCCTTCACCGGGGGCTACACCTTC.

The chain employs TRBV11-2 and TRBJ1-1; tentative D call: TRBD1 (6 bases). Trimming took off 2 bases at V and 4 bases at J, with 11 bases between the two ends. CDR3 length equals 14 residues. Germline V CDR1 and CDR2: SGHAT, FQNNGV. CDR3 sequence (DNA): TGTGCCAGCAGCTTACAGGGGCATGTCACTGAAGCTTTCTTT. Translated, it gives CASSLQGHVTEAFF.

The rearrangement joins TRBV5-4 to TRBJ2-5; tentative D call: TRBD2 (5 bases). The CDR3 covers 12 residues. V shed 9 bases and J shed 5 bases, with 14 bases lying between them. Per germline, CDR1 SGHNT and CDR2 YYREEE (reference sequence). This chain's CDR3 is CATGSSWETQYF. The CDR3 nucleotides read TGTGCCACTGGCTCTAGCTGGGAGACCCAGTACTTC.

The V call is TRBV7-2, the J call TRBJ2-2; maybe TRBD1 (6 bases). The CDR3 length is 16 residues. The ends were cut back, 5 bases at V and 7 bases at J, with 20 bases in the middle. Germline assignment: CDR1 SGHTA and CDR2 FQGNSA. In nucleotides, the CDR3 is TGTGCCAGCAGCGGCAGTCAGGGGACAATTTTCGGGGAGCTGTTTTTT. Residues: CASSGSQGTIFGELFF.

The gene calls are TRBV3-1 (or the pseudogene TRBV3-2) and TRBJ1-1; no clear D gene. Germline V CDR1 and CDR2: LGHDT, YNNKEL (reference sequence). The CDR3 loop spans 13 amino acids. Trimming stripped 5 bases from V and 7 bases from J, with 14 bases between. This CDR3 is CASSSRVPFEAFF. The DNA of the CDR3 is TGTGCCAGCAGCTCCCGGGTCCCCTTTGAAGCTTTCTTT.

The chain recombines TRBV6-5 with TRBJ2-7, with 8 bases identical to TRBD2. Germline V gives CDR1 MNHEY, CDR2 SVGAGI. V shed 0 bases, J shed 5 bases, and the junction held 6 bases outside the gene matches. The CDR3 is 15 residues long. The CDR3 nucleotides are TGTGCCAGCAGTTACTCAGGGACTAGAATCCACGAGCAGTACTTC. This encodes CASSYSGTRIHEQYF.

V is TRBV7-9 and J is TRBJ1-2; D is perhaps TRBD1 (6 bases). Germline values: CDR1 SEHNR, CDR2 FQNEAQ (reference sequence). Trimming cost V 4 bases and J 8 bases, with 23 bases left between them. The length of the CDR3 is 16 residues. The chain's CDR3 is CASSYVGQPASMGYTF. The CDR3 DNA follows: TGTGCCAGCAGCTATGTTGGACAGCCTGCTTCTATGGGCTACACCTTC.

This clone was recorded only once. V is TRBV19 and J is TRBJ2-5, with 9 bases fitting TRBD1. CDR1 LNHDA and CDR2 SQIVND come from the germline V gene (reference sequence). The CDR3 extends over 15 amino acids. Trimming cost V 5 bases and J 4 bases; bases outside gene matches: 8. CDR3 nucleotide sequence: TGTGCCAGTAGTCCCGGCGGGACAGGGTCAGAGACCCAGTACTTC. It specifies CASSPGGTGSETQYF.

J is TRBJ2-2 and V is TRBV5-4, with D unresolved. Germline loops: CDR1 SGHNT, CDR2 YYREEE (reference sequence). Deletions cut 0 bases from V and 5 bases from J, with 8 bases between. The CDR3 runs 14 residues. CDR3 loop: CASSLDFTTGELFF. The DNA of the CDR3 is TGTGCCAGCAGCTTGGACTTTACGACCGGGGAGCTGTTTTTT.

V usage is TRBV28 and J usage is TRBJ2-6, with 7 bases aligning to TRBD1. Germline values: CDR1 MDHEN, CDR2 SYDVKM. Trimming cost V 7 bases and J 2 bases; bases outside gene matches: 8. This CDR3 contains 16 residues. In DNA, the CDR3 is TGTGCCAGCAATCCCCGACAGGGAACTGGGGCCAACGTCCTGACTTTC. Its protein product is CASNPRQGTGANVLTF.

This clone was found a few times. Other DNA sequences within the sample encode an identical CDR3. This chain uses TRBV12-3 or TRBV12-4 with TRBJ2-2; the match to TRBD2 covers 7 bases. The trim removed 6 bases at V and 6 bases at J, leaving 1 base unmatched. The CDR3 totals 12 residues. CDR3 amino acids: CASRAGAGELFF. The CDR3 DNA is TGTGCCAGCAGGGCGGGGGCCGGGGAGCTGTTTTTT.

This chain joins TRBV7-9 and TRBJ2-2, with D tentatively TRBD2 (5 bases). The CDR3 consists of 15 residues. Germline lookup yields CDR1 SEHNR and CDR2 FQNEAQ (reference sequence). V was pared by 0 bases and J by 6 bases, with 11 bases between. DNA of the CDR3: TGTGCCAGCAGCTTAGCGGGGTTGGGAGCCGGGGAGCTGTTTTTT. Translated: CASSLAGLGAGELFF.

The rearrangement joins TRBV19 to TRBJ2-1; D might be TRBD1 (6 bases). Trimming cost V 1 base and J 7 bases, with 17 bases left between them. The length of the CDR3 is 16 residues. Germline CDR1 is LNHDA and CDR2 is SQIVND (reference sequence). In nucleotides, the CDR3 is TGTGCCAGTAGTATAGTTCAGGGGATATCGAGAAATGAGCAGTTCTTC. It yields the protein CASSIVQGISRNEQFF.

The V and J genes are TRBV29-1 and TRBJ2-1, with 16 bases identical to TRBD2. The CDR3 runs 15 residues. With 6 bases clipped from V and 3 bases from J, the junction kept 2 bases outside the gene matches. The germline V gene has CDR1 SQVTM and CDR2 ANQGSEA. The CDR3 loop reads CSVGLAGGLYNEQFF. Written as DNA, the CDR3 is TGCAGCGTGGGACTAGCGGGAGGGCTCTACAATGAGCAGTTCTTC.